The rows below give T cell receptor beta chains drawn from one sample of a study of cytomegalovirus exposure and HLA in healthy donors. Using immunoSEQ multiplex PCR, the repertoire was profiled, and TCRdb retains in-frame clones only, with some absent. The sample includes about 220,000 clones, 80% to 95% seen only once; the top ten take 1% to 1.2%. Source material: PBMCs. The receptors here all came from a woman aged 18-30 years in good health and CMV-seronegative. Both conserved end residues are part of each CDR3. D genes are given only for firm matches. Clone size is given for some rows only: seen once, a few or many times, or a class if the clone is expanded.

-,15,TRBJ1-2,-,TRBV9,CASSADRPSNYGYTF,TGTGCCAGCAGCGCAGACAGGCCTTCTAACTATGGCTACACCTTC
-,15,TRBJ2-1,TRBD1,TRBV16,CASSQRTGGVNEQFF,TGTGCCAGCAGCCAACGGACAGGGGGCGTTAATGAGCAGTTCTTC
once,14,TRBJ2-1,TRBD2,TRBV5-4,CASSLRREVREQFF,TGTGCCAGCAGCTTGAGGCGGGAGGTGCGGGAGCAGTTCTTC
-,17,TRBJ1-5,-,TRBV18,CASSPTGVLLNNQPQHF,TGTGCCAGCTCACCTACCGGGGTCCTCCTAAACAATCAGCCCCAGCATTTT
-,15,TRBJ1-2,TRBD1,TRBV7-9,CASSFSPDRGNGYTF,TGTGCCAGCAGCTTCTCCCCTGACAGGGGTAATGGCTACACCTTC
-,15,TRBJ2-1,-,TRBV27,CASSFGGRYYNEQFF,TGTGCCAGCTCCTTTGGAGGGAGGTACTACAATGAGCAGTTCTTC
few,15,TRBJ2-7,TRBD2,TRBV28,CATTPGLAGVYEQYF,TGTGCCACAACGCCCGGACTAGCGGGAGTCTACGAGCAGTACTTC
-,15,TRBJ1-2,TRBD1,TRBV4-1,CASSQPGTANYGYTF,TGCGCCAGCAGCCAACCGGGGACAGCTAATTATGGCTACACCTTC
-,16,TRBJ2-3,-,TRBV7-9,CASSPTRTDLIDTQYF,TGTGCCAGCAGCCCGACCCGCACAGATCTGATAGATACGCAGTATTTT
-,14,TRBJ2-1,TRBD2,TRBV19,CASSIGLVSNEQFF,TGTGCCAGTAGTATCGGACTAGTTAGTAATGAGCAGTTCTTC
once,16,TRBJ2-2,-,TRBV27,CASALFRGVSTGELFF,TGTGCCAGCGCCCTCTTCAGGGGGGTCAGCACCGGGGAGCTGTTTTTT
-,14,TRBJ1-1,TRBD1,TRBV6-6,CASSKDRGDTEAFF,TGTGCCAGCAGCAAGGACAGGGGGGACACTGAAGCTTTCTTT
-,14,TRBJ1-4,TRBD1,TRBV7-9,CASSKGQGGEKLFF,TGTGCCAGCAGCAAGGGACAGGGAGGCGAAAAACTGTTTTTT
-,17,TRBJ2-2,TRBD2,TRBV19,CASSIAEGGGSSGELFF,TGTGCCAGTAGTATCGCCGAGGGTGGCGGGAGCTCCGGGGAGCTGTTTTTT
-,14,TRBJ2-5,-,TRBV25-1,CASSEARVEETQYF,TGTGCCAGCAGTGAAGCCAGGGTAGAAGAGACCCAGTACTTC
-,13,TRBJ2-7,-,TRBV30,CAGSGPTLSEQYF,TGTGCCGGAAGCGGCCCGACCCTCTCCGAGCAGTACTTC
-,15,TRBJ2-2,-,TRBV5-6,CASSRRRINTGELFF,TGTGCCAGCAGCCGCCGGCGGATTAACACCGGGGAGCTGTTTTTT
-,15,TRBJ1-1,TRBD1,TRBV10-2,CASSGRTGQNTEAFF,TGCGCCAGCAGCGGCAGGACAGGCCAGAACACTGAAGCTTTCTTT
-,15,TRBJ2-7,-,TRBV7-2,CASSPGSVLSDEQYF,TGTGCCAGCAGCCCCGGGTCTGTACTAAGCGACGAGCAGTACTTC
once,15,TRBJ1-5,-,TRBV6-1,CASMWGQGSDQPQHF,TGTGCCAGCATGTGGGGGCAGGGAAGCGATCAGCCCCAGCATTTT
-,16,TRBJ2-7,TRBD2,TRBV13,CASSPPLAAVPYEQYF,TGTGCCAGCAGCCCCCCCCTAGCGGCGGTCCCCTACGAGCAGTACTTC
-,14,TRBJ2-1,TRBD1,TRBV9,CASSAGTVLNEQFF,TGTGCCAGCAGCGCGGGGACAGTCTTGAATGAGCAGTTCTTC
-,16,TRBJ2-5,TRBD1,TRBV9,CASSVVPGQGTETQYF,TGTGCCAGCAGCGTGGTCCCGGGACAGGGTACAGAGACCCAGTACTTC
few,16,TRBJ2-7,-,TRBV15,CATSRDSTGGRGEQYF,TGTGCCACCAGCAGAGATTCAACGGGGGGCAGAGGCGAGCAGTACTTC
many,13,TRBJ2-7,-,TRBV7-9,CASSLEDSYEQYF,TGTGCCAGCAGCTTGGAGGACAGCTACGAGCAGTACTTC
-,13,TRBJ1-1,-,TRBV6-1,CASSENMNTEAFF,TGTGCCAGCAGTGAAAACATGAACACTGAAGCTTTCTTT
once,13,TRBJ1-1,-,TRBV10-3,CAISAPGGKGAFF,TGTGCCATCAGTGCCCCGGGGGGCAAGGGAGCTTTCTTT